The clone carrying this TCR beta chain has a count of ten or more. Its specificity is not known. The sample comes from a study of T-cell reconstitution after alpha-beta-depleted transplantation in children. Study-level results: Surviving recipient T cells and intrathymic progenitors accounted for some patients' high TCRbeta diversity at day 60. T-cell counts and diversity were attributed mostly to newly produced T cells one year after transplant.

Unique molecular identifiers featured in how the TCRbeta library was prepared. From the PCR reads, TCRdb called clonotypes with MiXCR, one entry per CDR3 protein. The sample records thousands of distinct CDR3 sequences, roughly a fifth being singletons. V shed 5 bases and J 4 bases; nucleotides not matched to a gene: 11. The CDR3 loop spans 16 amino acids. Germline V CDR1 and CDR2: SEHNR, FQNEAQ (reference sequence). The V and J genes are TRBV7-9 and TRBJ1-2; 9 bases fit TRBD1. The clonotype comes from a male patient aged 2-9 years who had a stem cell transplant for acute lymphoblastic leukemia, so the T cells may come from the graft donor. The input for sequencing was PBMCs, mostly from graft donor cells, taken 180 days after TCRalphabeta/CD19-depleted stem cell transplant. The DNA of the CDR3 is TGTGCCAGCAGCCCGATGACAGGGGGGAGTTTCTATGGCTACACCTTC. Translation gives CASSPMTGGSFYGYTF.